What follows describes a single T cell receptor beta chain. This specimen belongs to a study of T cells in localized non-small cell lung cancer. Germline V gives CDR1 MDHEN, CDR2 SYDVKM. This CDR3 has 13 residues. V was cut by 7 bases and J by 7 bases, with 13 bases left in between. Some clones are missing from TCRdb's copy, which holds only in-frame ones; the method was immunoSEQ multiplex PCR. Of 65,000 to 90,000 clones in the sample, around 80% were seen once. V usage is TRBV28 and J usage is TRBJ2-2, with no clear D. This sequence originates from a man aged 40 to 75 with stage II squamous cell lung carcinoma. The sequences come from PBMCs, collected before any cancer treatment. CDR3 DNA: TGTGCCAGCAATCCCCAGTGGCACGGGGAGCTGTTTTTT. Translation: CASNPQWHGELFF. The full variable domain, with the rest looked up from reference TRBV28 and TRBJ2-2, is DVKVTQSSRYLVKRTGEKVFLECVQDMDHENMFWYRQDPGLGLRLIYFSYDVKMKEKGDIPEGYSVSREKKERFSLILESASTNQTSMYLCASNPQWHGELFFGEGSRLTVL.